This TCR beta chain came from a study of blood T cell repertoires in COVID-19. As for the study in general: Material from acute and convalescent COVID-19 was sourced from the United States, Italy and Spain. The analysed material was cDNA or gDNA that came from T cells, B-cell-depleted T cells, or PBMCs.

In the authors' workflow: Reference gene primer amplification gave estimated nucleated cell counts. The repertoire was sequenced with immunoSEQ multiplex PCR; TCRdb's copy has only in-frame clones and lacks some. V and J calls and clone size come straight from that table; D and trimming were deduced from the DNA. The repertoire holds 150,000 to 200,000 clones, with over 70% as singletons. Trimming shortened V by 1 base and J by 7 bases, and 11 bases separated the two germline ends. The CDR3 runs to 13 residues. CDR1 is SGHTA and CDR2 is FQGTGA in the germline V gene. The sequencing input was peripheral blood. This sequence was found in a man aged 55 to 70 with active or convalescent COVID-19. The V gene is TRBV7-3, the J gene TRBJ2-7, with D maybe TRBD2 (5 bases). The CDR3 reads CASSLNHGEEQYF. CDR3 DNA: TGTGCCAGCAGCTTAAACCATGGGGAGGAGCAGTACTTC. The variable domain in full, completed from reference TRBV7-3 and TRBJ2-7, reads GAGVSQTPSNKVTEKGKYVELRCDPISGHTALYWYRQSLGQGPEFLIYFQGTGAADDSGLPNDRFFAVRPEGSVSTLKIQRTERGDSAVYLCASSLNHGEEQYFGPGTRLTVT.